The next 29 T cell receptor beta chains were all read from a single sample in a study of cytomegalovirus exposure and HLA in healthy donors. The primer mix had 60 Vbeta and 13 Jbeta primers. Clones were sequenced by immunoSEQ multiplex PCR, and TCRdb holds only the in-frame ones, with some missing. The repertoire table contains 100,000 to 150,000 clones. Sequenced material: PBMCs. These receptors were taken from a young man in good health and CMV-seronegative.

The chain couples TRBV28 to TRBJ1-2; 7 positions agree with TRBD1. V lost 2 bases, J lost 2 bases, and 2 bases stayed unmatched. Germline values: CDR1 MDHEN, CDR2 SYDVKM. The CDR3 length is 14 residues. The CDR3 nucleotides read TGTGCCAGCAGTTTACCAGGGGGAAACTATGGCTACACCTTC. It is translated as CASSLPGGNYGYTF.

Of note for this clone: A read error may account for a junction end that differs from germline. The chain couples TRBV19 to TRBJ2-5; possible D gene TRBD1, 5 bases. Germline V CDR1 and CDR2: LNHDA, SQIVND (reference sequence). The CDR3 runs to 15 residues. Here the CDR3 DNA reads TGTGCCAGTAGGCAGATGGACACTGATGCGGCGAACTGGGACTTC. It yields the protein CASRQMDTDAANWDF.

V gene TRBV7-2 combines with J gene TRBJ1-4; 7 bases are shared with TRBD1. CDR1 is SGHTA and CDR2 is FQGNSA in the germline V gene. The trim removed 5 bases at V and 4 bases at J, leaving 10 bases unmatched. There are 16 residues in the CDR3. For the CDR3, the DNA is TGTGCCAGCAGCCTAGGATTGGGACAGTATAATGAAAAACTGTTTTTT. Amino acid sequence: CASSLGLGQYNEKLFF.

The genes are TRBV6-1 and TRBJ2-1, with 12 bases that match TRBD2. The trim removed 8 bases at V and 8 bases at J, leaving 25 bases unmatched. The CDR3 totals 20 residues. CDR1 MNHNS and CDR2 SASEGT come from the germline V gene. The CDR3 region has the DNA TGTGCCAGCGGTGCCCGACGGATAAGACTAGCGGGAGTAATTGGGGATGAGCAGTTCTTC. Translated, it gives CASGARRIRLAGVIGDEQFF.

This chain connects TRBV2 to TRBJ2-1; no reliable D call. V lost 2 bases and J lost 1, with 6 bases in between. Germline V CDR1 and CDR2: SNHLY, FYNNEI. The CDR3 is 14 amino acids. CDR3 DNA: TGTGCCAGCAGTGAACGAGTTTCCTACAATGAGCAGTTCTTC. Translated: CASSERVSYNEQFF. The variable domain in full, with the rest retrieved from reference TRBV2 and TRBJ2-1, is EPEVTQTPSHQVTQMGQEVILRCVPISNHLYFYWYRQILGQKVEFLVSFYNNEISEKSEIFDDQFSVERPDGSNFTLKIRSTKLEDSAMYFCASSERVSYNEQFFGPGTRLTVL.

This sequence joins TRBV5-6 and TRBJ2-7; TRBD2 matches at 7 bases. CDR1 and CDR2 (germline): SGHDT, YYEEEE. The CDR3 length is 16 residues. Germline trimming cut 4 bases from V and 2 bases from J; bases unmatched to any gene: 12. CDR3 loop: CASSPSGTIVTYEQYF. The CDR3 DNA reads TGTGCCAGCAGCCCATCCGGGACTATTGTGACCTACGAGCAGTACTTC.

The rearrangement uses TRBV10-3 and TRBJ2-2; possible D gene TRBD2, 5 bases. Germline V gene lookup returns CDR1 ENHRY and CDR2 SYGVKD. The germline V and J ends were trimmed by 3 bases and 4 bases, with 15 bases remaining between them. The CDR3 contains 16 residues. This CDR3 reads CAISDPIRGFTGELFF. The CDR3 nucleotides are TGTGCCATCAGTGACCCTATCCGAGGGTTCACCGGGGAGCTGTTTTTT.

This sequence joins TRBV7-2 and TRBJ1-1, with D possibly being TRBD1 (6 bases). This CDR3 spans 16 amino acids. Trimming shortened V by 5 bases and J by 0 bases, and 16 bases separated the two germline ends. From germline, CDR1 is SGHTA and CDR2 FQGNSA. CDR3 protein: CASSAGVWTVNTEAFF. CDR3 in DNA: TGTGCCAGCAGCGCAGGAGTCTGGACAGTGAACACTGAAGCTTTCTTT. Supplemented by reference TRBV7-2 and TRBJ1-1, the full variable domain reads GAGVSQSPSNKVTEKGKDVELRCDPISGHTALYWYRQSLGQGLEFLIYFQGNSAPDKSGLPSDRFSAERTGGSVSTLTIQRTQQEDSAVYLCASSAGVWTVNTEAFFGQGTRLTVV.

This chain joins TRBV21-1 and TRBJ1-1. TRBV21-1 constitutes a pseudogene. CDR3 length equals 14 residues. CDR3 protein: CASSKAGRVSEAFF. The CDR3 DNA follows: TGTGCCAGCAGCAAAGCTGGGAGGGTGTCTGAAGCTTTCTTT.

The DNA of the CDR3 is TGTGCCAGCTCACCACCCGGTCTCAGGGGATGGTACAATGAGCAGTTCTTC. It yields the protein CASSPPGLRGWYNEQFF. This chain uses TRBV18 with TRBJ2-1; the D gene is possibly TRBD1 (6 bases). Germline CDR1 KGHSH, CDR2 LQKENI. V shed 0 bases and J shed 4 bases, with 16 bases lying between them. The CDR3 spans 17 residues.

The gene calls are TRBV5-1 and TRBJ2-7; weak D call: TRBD1 (6 bases). Between the trimmed V and J ends, which lost 4 bases and 2 bases, there was a span of 16 bases. The CDR3 spans 15 residues. CDR1 and CDR2 (germline): SGHRS, YFSETQ. The CDR3 nucleotides read TGCGCCAGCAGCGGGGGCTTTAGCTTTACCTACGAGCAGTACTTC. Amino acid sequence: CASSGGFSFTYEQYF.

The CDR3 region has the DNA TGCGCCAGCAGCCAAGATAGGGCGGGAGGGCTCGAGCAGTACTTC. Its translation: CASSQDRAGGLEQYF. The gene calls are TRBV4-3 and TRBJ2-7; 9 bases are shared with TRBD2. The CDR3 runs to 15 residues. With V trimmed by 0 bases and J by 6 bases, 6 bases remained unmatched. Germline values: CDR1 LGHNA, CDR2 YSLEER.

The V gene is TRBV19, the J gene TRBJ2-7; 9 nucleotides agree with TRBD1. The CDR3 has 14 residues. Germline CDR1 reads LNHDA; CDR2 reads SQIVND (reference sequence). J lost 6 bases, V lost 3 bases, and 6 bases had no gene match. The DNA of the CDR3 is TGTGCCAGTAGTATCGGACAGGGGTTCCCCGAGCAGTACTTC. Amino acid sequence: CASSIGQGFPEQYF.

The CDR3 DNA reads TGTGCCAGCAGCCTAATAGCGGGAGAGGACGAGCAGTACTTC. It codes for CASSLIAGEDEQYF. This chain connects TRBV7-3 to TRBJ2-7; 9 nucleotides line up with TRBD2. Germline CDR1 reads SGHTA; CDR2 reads FQGTGA. This CDR3 has 14 residues. V trimming: 5 bases; J trimming: 5 bases; junction bases outside the gene matches: 7.

V gene TRBV7-3 combines with J gene TRBJ2-1; possibly TRBD2 for D (7 bases). CDR1 is SGHTA, CDR2 FQGTGA, per germline. CDR3 length equals 15 residues. Trimming removed 5 bases from V and 7 bases from J, with 18 bases in between. CDR3 DNA: TGTGCCAGCAGCGAAGGGGGGAGGGCCTTAAATGAGCAGTTCTTC. Its translation is CASSEGGRALNEQFF.

The chain carries TRBV2 and TRBJ2-3; 9 bases align to TRBD1. The V gene end was trimmed by 2 bases and the J gene end by 2 bases; junction bases not matched to a gene: 11. The CDR3 has 18 residues. Germline loops: CDR1 SNHLY, CDR2 FYNNEI. CDR3 loop: CASSESGGGDRDTDTQYF. The CDR3, as DNA: TGTGCCAGCAGTGAAAGTGGGGGCGGGGACAGGGACACAGATACGCAGTATTTT.

This chain links TRBV10-2 with TRBJ2-7; D remains unclear. Trimming stripped 4 bases from V and 1 base from J, with 2 bases between. Germline V lookup: CDR1 WSHSY, CDR2 SAAADI. This CDR3 has 11 amino acids. This CDR3 is CASSVSYEQYF. For the CDR3, the DNA is TGCGCCAGCAGTGTATCCTACGAGCAGTACTTC.

J is TRBJ2-1 and V is TRBV19; 7 nucleotides line up with TRBD1. CDR1 and CDR2 (germline): LNHDA, SQIVND (reference sequence). V lost 6 bases, J lost 1 base, and 9 bases stayed unmatched. CDR3 size: 16 residues. The CDR3 here is CASRQGGDGSYNEQFF. The CDR3 nucleotides are TGTGCCAGTAGACAAGGGGGCGACGGGTCCTACAATGAGCAGTTCTTC.

This chain uses TRBV27 with TRBJ2-3; TRBD1 might be the D (6 bases). Germline assignment: CDR1 MNHEY and CDR2 SMNVEV (reference sequence). The CDR3 loop spans 14 amino acids. The V gene lost 7 bases and the J gene lost 2 bases, with 13 bases spanning the gap. CDR3 protein: CASTPDSHTDTQYF. The DNA of the CDR3 is TGTGCCAGCACCCCGGACAGCCACACAGATACGCAGTATTTT.

This chain connects TRBV19 to TRBJ1-2; D perhaps matches TRBD1 (5 bases). The CDR3 is 14 residues long. The V gene's germline CDR1 is LNHDA and CDR2 SQIVND (reference sequence). The V end lost 2 bases, the J end lost 8 bases, and 15 bases lay between the germline ends. The CDR3 reads CASSISQGWGGYTF. Here the CDR3 DNA reads TGTGCCAGTAGTATATCCCAGGGATGGGGCGGCTACACCTTC.

This rearrangement joins TRBV30 to TRBJ2-2; 9 bases align to TRBD2. Per the germline V gene, CDR1 is GTSNPN and CDR2 is SVGIG (reference sequence). The CDR3 covers 16 residues. V trimming: 2 bases; J trimming: 5 bases; junction bases outside the gene matches: 9. The CDR3 coding sequence is TGTGCCTGGAGTTCGAAATTAGCGGGAGAAACCGGGGAGCTGTTTTTT. It encodes CAWSSKLAGETGELFF.

V gene TRBV10-3 combines with J gene TRBJ1-5, with TRBD1 identical over 8 bases. V dropped 7 bases and J dropped 7; count of bases not matched to a gene: 9. Germline CDR1 and CDR2: ENHRY and SYGVKD. The CDR3 runs 14 residues. The CDR3 region is CAIKLDREGQPQHF. The CDR3 region has the DNA TGTGCCATCAAATTGGACAGGGAGGGACAGCCCCAGCATTTT.

The chain has TRBV5-1 and TRBJ1-1, with TRBD1 matching 8 bases. The CDR3 loop spans 15 amino acids. Per the germline V gene, CDR1 is SGHRS and CDR2 is YFSETQ. The V and J ends lost 4 bases and 1 base, in that order; junction bases with no gene match: 6. DNA for the CDR3: TGCGCCAGCAGCCTGGGGGGGACAGGGAACACTGAAGCTTTCTTT. It is translated as CASSLGGTGNTEAFF.

V usage is TRBV18 and J usage is TRBJ2-1; 7 nucleotides align to TRBD1. Trimming at V came to 6 bases and at J to 7 bases, leaving 6 bases not matched to a gene. This CDR3 region has 13 residues. The germline V gene encodes CDR1 KGHSH and CDR2 LQKENI. The CDR3 sequence: CASSVQQGNEQFF. In nucleotides, the CDR3 is TGTGCCAGCTCTGTCCAACAGGGGAATGAGCAGTTCTTC.

The rearrangement links TRBV30 to TRBJ2-1, with 11 bases matching TRBD2. V was clipped by 8 bases and J by 4 bases; unmatched bases: 7. Germline V gives CDR1 GTSNPN, CDR2 SVGIG (reference sequence). This CDR3 contains 14 residues. CDR3: CAQTGTSGYNEQFF. The CDR3 DNA sequence: TGTGCCCAAACTGGGACTAGCGGTTACAATGAGCAGTTCTTC.

The V call is TRBV5-1, the J call TRBJ1-3, with D perhaps TRBD1 (6 bases). V lost 3 bases and J lost 4, with 11 bases in between. Germline V gives CDR1 SGHRS, CDR2 YFSETQ. The CDR3 has 14 residues. Written as DNA, the CDR3 is TGCGCCAGCAGCTCGGGGGGCCCAGGAAACACCATATATTTT. Translating gives CASSSGGPGNTIYF.

V usage is TRBV2 and J usage is TRBJ2-1; D is possibly TRBD1 (6 bases). CDR3 length: 15 amino acids. Germline-derived CDR1 and CDR2 are SNHLY and FYNNEI. Trimming took off 4 bases at V and 1 base at J, with 11 bases between the two ends. The CDR3 sequence: CASSASRGSYNEQFF. For the CDR3, the DNA is TGTGCCAGCAGTGCGTCCAGGGGATCCTACAATGAGCAGTTCTTC.

CDR3 in amino acids: CASSFQGSYEQYF. CDR3 in DNA: TGTGCCAGCAGCTTCCAGGGGAGCTACGAGCAGTACTTC. The chain links TRBV7-9 to TRBJ2-7; D may be TRBD1 (6 bases). Germline-derived CDR1 and CDR2 are SEHNR and FQNEAQ (reference sequence). V lost 3 bases and J lost 3, with 9 bases in between. CDR3 length: 13 residues. Full variable domain (rest looked up from reference TRBV7-9 and TRBJ2-7): DTGVSQNPRHKITKRGQNVTFRCDPISEHNRLYWYRQTLGQGPEFLTYFQNEAQLEKSRLLSDRFSAERPKGSFSTLEIQRTEQGDSAMYLCASSFQGSYEQYFGPGTRLTVT.

V gene TRBV2 combines with J gene TRBJ1-2, with D unresolved. The CDR3 length is 14 residues. Germline CDR1 reads SNHLY; CDR2 reads FYNNEI. Trimming took off 1 base at V and 3 bases at J, with 9 bases between the two ends. CDR3 amino acids: CASSEGATDYGYTF. In nucleotides, the CDR3 is TGTGCCAGCAGTGAAGGCGCTACAGACTATGGCTACACCTTC. The whole variable domain, filled in from reference TRBV2 and TRBJ1-2, reads EPEVTQTPSHQVTQMGQEVILRCVPISNHLYFYWYRQILGQKVEFLVSFYNNEISEKSEIFDDQFSVERPDGSNFTLKIRSTKLEDSAMYFCASSEGATDYGYTFGSGTRLTVV.